This entry lists 29 T cell receptor beta chains sequenced from one sample in a study of identical twins. TCRdb fed the 5' RACE reads into MiXCR, producing one record per CDR3 protein. In the table there are 1,800,000 or so distinct CDR3 sequences, under 35% of which are singletons. Sequenced material: cord blood. Receptors were obtained from a newborn girl in good health.

V and J are TRBV20-1 and TRBJ2-1, with D possibly being TRBD2 (6 bases). The J call is uncertain, as TRBJ2-7 better fits the DNA end. The CDR3 contains 13 residues. CDR1 and CDR2 from the germline V gene are DFQATT and SNEGSKA (reference sequence). The CDR3 nucleotides are TGCAGTGCTATCCCCGGGAGTTACAATGAGCAGTACTTC. This translates into CSAIPGSYNEQYF.

Only a few counts were recorded for this clonotype. The V and J genes are TRBV10-3 and TRBJ1-2; 10 bases align to TRBD1. Germline CDR1 is ENHRY and CDR2 is SYGVKD. Losses at the gene ends were 0 bases for V and 6 bases for J; bases not matched to a gene: 7. The CDR3 totals 16 residues. The CDR3 region has the DNA TGTGCCATCAGTGAGTCGTCCGGACAGGGGGAACATGGCTACACCTTC. This translates into CAISESSGQGEHGYTF.

The CDR3 here is CASSIPERFYEQYF. For the CDR3, the DNA is TGTGCCAGCAGTATTCCCGAGCGGTTTTACGAGCAGTACTTC. V usage is TRBV27 and J usage is TRBJ2-7; D possibly corresponds to TRBD2 (5 bases). Per the germline V gene, CDR1 is MNHEY and CDR2 is SMNVEV (reference sequence). Trimming shortened V by 5 bases and J by 4 bases, and 15 bases separated the two germline ends. The CDR3 has 14 amino acids.

This clonotype appeared a few times. The chain links TRBV6-5 to TRBJ2-1; D may be TRBD2 (6 bases). Germline CDR1 is MNHEY and CDR2 is SVGAGI. Trimming took off 0 bases at V and 6 bases at J, with 15 bases between the two ends. The CDR3 totals 16 residues. DNA of the CDR3: TGTGCCAGCAGTTACTCGACGACTAGTTGGGGCAATGAGCAGTTCTTC. It encodes CASSYSTTSWGNEQFF.

The CDR3 region has the DNA TGCAGTGCTAGGGGCGGACTAGCGGGAGGGGCAGATACGCAGTATTTT. Residues: CSARGGLAGGADTQYF. The chain couples TRBV20-1 to TRBJ2-3, with TRBD2 matching over 15 bases. Germline V gene data show CDR1 as DFQATT and CDR2 as SNEGSKA (reference sequence). The CDR3 spans 16 residues. With 3 bases clipped from V and 4 bases from J, the junction kept 5 bases outside the gene matches.

This clonotype was observed at least ten times. CDR3 DNA: TGTGCCAGCTGGACAGGGGGCAACTATGGCTACACCTTC. This gives the protein CASWTGGNYGYTF. V gene TRBV6-6 combines with J gene TRBJ1-2; 11 bases line up with TRBD1. CDR3 size: 13 residues. Per germline, CDR1 MNHNY and CDR2 SVGAGI (reference sequence). J gave up 2 bases and V 8 bases, and 1 base lay outside the gene matches.

The V and J genes are TRBV20-1 and TRBJ1-1; a weak D match, TRBD1 (5 bases). The germline CDR1 and CDR2 sequences are DFQATT and SNEGSKA (reference sequence). Trimming shortened V by 4 bases and J by 3 bases, and 12 bases separated the two germline ends. The CDR3 is 13 residues long. The chain's CDR3 is CSANPGSDTEAFF. The CDR3 nucleotides read TGCAGTGCTAATCCAGGGTCTGACACTGAAGCTTTCTTT.

This chain links TRBV5-4 with TRBJ2-1, with D tentatively TRBD2 (6 bases). Between the trimmed V and J ends, which lost 4 bases and 2 bases, there was a span of 13 bases. The CDR3 extends over 15 amino acids. Germline loops: CDR1 SGHNT, CDR2 YYREEE (reference sequence). The CDR3 here is CASSPIREAYNEQFF. In DNA, the CDR3 is TGTGCCAGCAGCCCGATCAGGGAGGCCTACAATGAGCAGTTCTTC.

The chain uses TRBV10-3 and TRBJ2-7; the D gene is possibly TRBD2 (6 bases). CDR3 size: 15 residues. V gave up 0 bases and J gave up 2 bases, with 11 bases separating them. Germline CDR1 is ENHRY and CDR2 is SYGVKD. The CDR3 protein is CAISESGGETYEQYF. The DNA for the CDR3 is TGTGCCATCAGTGAGTCGGGCGGGGAGACCTACGAGCAGTACTTC.

The J gene is TRBJ2-3, the V gene TRBV20-1; either TRBD1 or TRBD2 may fit D (5 bases each). The germline gives CDR1 DFQATT, CDR2 SNEGSKA (reference sequence). The CDR3 spans 15 residues. V shed 3 bases and J shed 6 bases, with 19 bases lying between them. CDR3 nucleotides: TGCAGTGCTAGGAACCGGGGCTACAGGTCCGATACGCAGTATTTT. It codes for CSARNRGYRSDTQYF.

This clonotype was seen only a few times. The V and J genes are TRBV20-1 and TRBJ2-1, with D perhaps TRBD2 (6 bases). The germline V gene encodes CDR1 DFQATT and CDR2 SNEGSKA (reference sequence). V was trimmed by 3 bases and J by 4 bases, leaving 22 bases between them. The CDR3 contains 17 residues. The CDR3, as DNA: TGCAGTGCTAGCCGAGGACGGGGAGGCCCCTATTACAATGAGCAGTTCTTC. As protein: CSASRGRGGPYYNEQFF.

V gene TRBV29-1 combines with J gene TRBJ2-7, with 13 bases that match TRBD2. This CDR3 spans 15 amino acids. The junction had 6 bases not matched to a gene; V was cut back by 4 bases and J by 3 bases. The V gene's germline CDR1 is SQVTM and CDR2 ANQGSEA. The CDR3 reads CSVVETSGGRYEQYF. CDR3 sequence (DNA): TGCAGCGTTGTCGAGACTAGCGGGGGGCGCTACGAGCAGTACTTC.

This rearrangement joins TRBV14 to TRBJ2-1, with no clear D. Germline CDR1 and CDR2: SGHDN and FVKESK. Trimming cost V 0 bases and J 13 bases, with 22 bases left between them. The CDR3 runs 16 residues. For the CDR3, the DNA is TGTGCCAGCAGCCAAGATATCTCCAGTGTAGGAGAGACCCAGTTCTTC. Its protein is CASSQDISSVGETQFF.

This sequence joins TRBV10-3 and TRBJ2-3; 12 bases match TRBD2. CDR1 ENHRY and CDR2 SYGVKD come from the germline V gene. The CDR3 has 20 amino acids. Trimming took 4 bases from V and 6 from J; bases not matched to a gene: 20. The CDR3 region has the DNA TGTGCCATCAGTGGGGAAACAGGGGTGACTAGCGGGAGCCCCAGGGATACGCAGTATTTT. Translating gives CAISGETGVTSGSPRDTQYF.

This chain joins TRBV27 and TRBJ1-4; D not certain. This CDR3 comprises 14 residues. Trimming left V 7 bases short and J 3 bases short, with 12 bases between. The germline CDR1 and CDR2 sequences are MNHEY and SMNVEV (reference sequence). The CDR3 region is CASKQVQSNEKLFF. The CDR3 coding sequence is TGTGCCAGCAAACAAGTACAGTCTAATGAAAAACTGTTTTTT.

This chain links TRBV20-1 with TRBJ2-1; the match to TRBD2 covers 14 bases. In germline, CDR1 is DFQATT, CDR2 SNEGSKA (reference sequence). The CDR3 runs to 17 residues. V lost 0 bases to trimming and J lost 8 bases; unmatched junction nucleotides: 9. The CDR3 protein is CSAREPSGTSGSHEQFF. CDR3 bases: TGCAGTGCTAGAGAACCCTCCGGGACTAGCGGGAGTCATGAGCAGTTCTTC.

This chain links TRBV10-3 with TRBJ2-5, with a possible D match to TRBD1 (5 bases). The V and J ends lost 0 bases and 11 bases respectively, with 13 bases between them. This CDR3 is 13 amino acids long. Germline assignment: CDR1 ENHRY and CDR2 SYGVKD. DNA of the CDR3: TGTGCCATCAGTGAGTCCCCAGGGAAGAAGCAGTACTTC. Translating gives CAISESPGKKQYF.

The chain uses TRBV5-1 and TRBJ2-5; TRBD2 agrees at 12 bases. The better agreement between TRBJ2-7 and the DNA end casts doubt on the J call. Germline assignment: CDR1 SGHRS and CDR2 YFSETQ. This CDR3 is 17 amino acids long. The CDR3 is CASSPSQAGLAGSEQYF. In DNA, the CDR3 is TGCGCCAGCAGCCCCTCACAGGCGGGACTAGCGGGCTCCGAGCAGTACTTC.

This clonotype has just one count. This chain uses TRBV11-2 with TRBJ2-1; D perhaps matches TRBD1 (5 bases). CDR3 length: 16 amino acids. Germline CDR1 and CDR2: SGHAT and FQNNGV. The V and J ends lost 0 bases and 4 bases respectively, with 13 bases between them. CDR3 DNA sequence: TGTGCCAGCAGCTTAGATCCCGTATACAGGTACAATGAGCAGTTCTTC. As protein: CASSLDPVYRYNEQFF. The entire variable domain, with the rest obtained from reference TRBV11-2 and TRBJ2-1, is as follows: EAGVAQSPRYKIIEKRQSVAFWCNPISGHATLYWYQQILGQGPKLLIQFQNNGVVDDSQLPKDRFSAERLKGVDSTLKIQPAKLEDSAVYLCASSLDPVYRYNEQFFGPGTRLTVL.

The chain couples TRBV4-1 to TRBJ2-4; no reliable D call. The germline V and J ends were trimmed by 3 bases and 0 bases, with 15 bases remaining between them. The CDR3 spans 17 residues. CDR1 is MGHRA, CDR2 YSYEKL, per germline. The CDR3 DNA reads as TGCGCCAGCAGCCACCAGGCCGGCAGACTAGCCAAAAACATTCAGTACTTC. This codes for CASSHQAGRLAKNIQYF.

The rearrangement joins TRBV20-1 to TRBJ2-1, with D perhaps TRBD2 (7 bases). The CDR3 spans 15 residues. V was pared by 5 bases and J by 5 bases, with 19 bases between. Germline V gene sequence: CDR1 DFQATT, CDR2 SNEGSKA (reference sequence). CDR3 sequence: CSACLGAGADNEQFF. CDR3 DNA sequence: TGCAGTGCTTGCCTCGGGGCGGGGGCCGACAATGAGCAGTTCTTC.

This clonotype appeared a few times. The chain uses TRBV14 and TRBJ2-7, with TRBD1 matching 7 bases. Germline assignment: CDR1 SGHDN and CDR2 FVKESK. V was clipped by 5 bases and J by 2 bases; unmatched bases: 6. The length of the CDR3 is 14 residues. CDR3 region: CASSNRQGPYEQYF. The CDR3 DNA sequence: TGTGCCAGCAGCAACCGACAGGGACCCTACGAGCAGTACTTC. The whole variable domain, remainder taken from reference TRBV14 and TRBJ2-7, is EAGVTQFPSHSVIEKGQTVTLRCDPISGHDNLYWYRRVMGKEIKFLLHFVKESKQDESGMPNNRFLAERTGGTYSTLKVQPAELEDSGVYFCASSNRQGPYEQYFGPGTRLTVT.

V and J are TRBV6-6 and TRBJ2-7; 12 nucleotides align to TRBD2. The CDR3 has 16 residues. V lost 5 bases and J lost 3; bases outside the gene matches: 8. Germline CDR1 MNHNY, CDR2 SVGAGI (reference sequence). CDR3 amino acids: CASSAPLAGGYYEQYF. The CDR3 region has the DNA TGTGCCAGCAGTGCCCCCCTAGCGGGGGGGTACTACGAGCAGTACTTC.

The rearrangement uses TRBV7-9 and TRBJ2-7; a possible D gene is TRBD2 (5 bases). Looked up from germline, CDR1 is SEHNR and CDR2 is FQNEAQ (reference sequence). V shed 7 bases and J shed 7 bases, with 23 bases lying between them. The CDR3 totals 15 residues. CDR3 loop: CASTRGVSPSDEQYF. In DNA form, the CDR3 reads TGTGCCAGCACCCGGGGTGTCAGCCCAAGCGATGAGCAGTACTTC.

The chain uses TRBV29-1 and TRBJ1-1, with 7 bases lining up with TRBD1. This CDR3 spans 13 amino acids. Germline-derived CDR1 and CDR2 are SQVTM and ANQGSEA. V gave up 7 bases and J gave up 5 bases; unmatched junction bases: 10. CDR3 sequence (DNA): TGCAGCGGGTCCGACCAGGGGGGTACTGAAGCTTTCTTT. It encodes CSGSDQGGTEAFF. The full variable domain, rest sourced from reference TRBV29-1 and TRBJ1-1, is SAVISQKPSRDICQRGTSLTIQCQVDSQVTMMFWYRQQPGQSLTLIATANQGSEATYESGFVIDKFPISRPNLTFSTLTVSNMSPEDSSIYLCSGSDQGGTEAFFGQGTRLTVV.

The chain carries TRBV5-6 and TRBJ2-1; 8 bases are shared with TRBD1. The CDR3 runs to 14 residues. Germline V lookup: CDR1 SGHDT, CDR2 YYEEEE. Trimming took 0 bases from V and 8 from J; bases not matched to a gene: 4. Here the CDR3 DNA reads TGTGCCAGCAGCTTGGACAGGGGGGCATATGAGCAGTTCTTC. It is translated as CASSLDRGAYEQFF.

This clonotype was counted once. The chain links TRBV2 to TRBJ2-1, with TRBD2 matching 9 bases. Per germline, CDR1 SNHLY and CDR2 FYNNEI. The V gene end was trimmed by 7 bases and the J gene end by 6 bases; junction bases not matched to a gene: 7. The CDR3 length is 14 residues. CDR3 residues: CASKGGGAVNEQFF. Here the CDR3 DNA reads TGTGCCAGCAAAGGCGGGGGGGCCGTCAATGAGCAGTTCTTC. Full variable domain (remainder filled in from reference TRBV2 and TRBJ2-1): EPEVTQTPSHQVTQMGQEVILRCVPISNHLYFYWYRQILGQKVEFLVSFYNNEISEKSEIFDDQFSVERPDGSNFTLKIRSTKLEDSAMYFCASKGGGAVNEQFFGPGTRLTVL.

There are many counts of this clonotype. V usage is TRBV9 and J usage is TRBJ2-7; either TRBD1 or TRBD2 may fit D (5 bases each). Germline V gene data show CDR1 as SGDLS and CDR2 as YYNGEE. CDR3 length: 15 amino acids. Deletions cut 0 bases from V and 1 base from J, with 11 bases between. CDR3 DNA: TGTGCCAGCAGCGTAGAGGCAGGGAGTTCCTACGAGCAGTACTTC. It yields the protein CASSVEAGSSYEQYF.

A note on this clonotype: It is unclear where the CDR3 begins or ends on the DNA, so no DNA is shown, and the CDR3 is as TCRdb lists it. The chain recombines TRBV7-9 with TRBJ1-2; the table's D gene call, TRBD1, was not cross checked with the DNA. The CDR3 spans 16 amino acids, including both terminal residues. Germline CDR1 SEHNR, CDR2 FQNEAQ (reference sequence). The CDR3 loop is CASSLRGYTFGSGTSF.